This T cell receptor beta chain emerged from a study of robustness of blood B and T cell sequencing (dated by TCRdb to the late 2010s). Regarding the research as a whole: The study aimed to determine how much peripheral blood is needed to reliably characterize an individual's TCRbeta and IgG repertoires. As technical replicates, two replicate TCRbeta cDNA libraries were prepared from one shared RNA pool derived from a single 10 ml draw. TCRbeta and IgG repertoires were quantified in each of the approximately 10 independently drawn blood samples. General study outcomes and caveats: Combining 3 or 4 tubes (roughly 27-45 ml blood) brought coverage of the top 10,000 TCRbeta clonotypes close to saturation. Between the technical replicate libraries, over 85% of the top 10,000 TCRbeta clonotypes in one library were also present in the other library. Evidence of cross-contamination, likely from batch processing, showed up in one pair of TCRbeta libraries, so the UMI-sequence pairs shared by that pair of libraries were removed. The 1,000 most abundant TCRbeta clonotypes from the pooled draws were found in every single 10 ml sample. Overlap of rare TCRbeta clonotypes did not improve with pooling tubes, implying much larger blood volumes would be needed to capture them. Because EDTA tubes had to be fractionated immediately, the use of EDTA tubes in multi-site collections was limited. The TCRbeta rarefaction curves did not fully level off, which suggests under-sequencing or many low-abundance clonotypes.

Remarks on this clonotype: This receptor's antigen is unknown. No much larger clone exists at a distance of one base, and base qualities are not known.

TCRbeta repertoires were measured from mRNA instead of genomic DNA, an approach that captures expressed receptors. Without any cell sorting, leukocytes from the buffy coat were collected into Trizol, and RNA was extracted using the Direct-zol RNA MiniPrep Plus kit. EDTA blood tubes were spun right away at 4 degrees C to separate plasma, buffy coat and red blood cells. Its CDR3 holds 13 amino acids, cysteine through phenylalanine. This entry keeps only the CDR3 DNA: 39 bases, framed from base 1. V is reduced by 3 bases and J by 5 bases, leaving a spacing of 11 bases between them. Libraries were made using PCR. The reads were generated on an Illumina MiSeq. SMARTScribe reverse transcriptase and a 5' template-switch oligo, by which a universal priming site was added, were used for cDNA synthesis. Each cDNA molecule was tagged by a 12-nucleotide random unique molecular identifier (UMI) carried on the template-switch oligo. During reverse transcription, TCRbeta transcripts were targeted by chain-specific reverse primers. Leftover template-switch adapters were removed by uracil DNA glycosylase treatment, and cDNA was purified using a Qiagen MinElute kit. For the first PCR, about 25 cycles were run with KAPA HiFi HotStart ReadyMix and step-out primers, split across four 50 ul reactions. Before further amplification, first-round PCR products were gel-purified. Illumina Nextera adapters were added in a second 8-cycle PCR, after which libraries were purified and pooled. The UMI barcode for each TCRbeta molecule was captured by a 50-nucleotide 5' read. Per the source publication's procedure: Using the MIGEC toolkit, reads were grouped by UMI into consensus reads. Forward and reverse consensus reads were merged with PEAR to produce final reads. Identical UMI-sequence pairs shared across libraries were treated as cross-sample contamination and removed by a custom decontamination script. V(D)J assignment and CDR3 extraction were performed with MIGMAP, a wrapper around IgBLAST. TCR clonotypes were defined by identical V gene, J gene and CDR3 amino acid sequence, and CDR1 and CDR2 were left unsequenced. The raw public data were reprocessed by TCRdb itself: fastp quality trimming at Q25, MiXCR clonotype calling, in-frame beta chains only. Rows matching on CDR3 protein sequence are summarized as one entry with the most common DNA and genes. It is TCRdb's table, rather than the study itself, that gives the V and J calls and clone size. The sample table shows roughly 1,700 distinct CDR3 sequences, and 56% are seen once. The ten largest clones add up to about 39% of the sample.

This TCR was recovered from a human donor in good health. Sequenced material: peripheral blood. In this chain, TRBV12-3 or TRBV12-4 is recombined with TRBJ2-7; possibly the D gene is TRBD2, per 6 matching bases. In nucleotides, the sequence is TGTGCCAGCAGTTTGGCGGAGGGAGACGAGCAGTACTTC. Its translation is CASSLAEGDEQYF.